Presented here are 20 T cell receptor beta chains from one specimen sequenced in a study of blood T cells in healthy people across ages. With a J-beta primer mix and a sample-barcoded 5' primer, a second PCR ran about 6 to 11 cycles. Using its own MiXCR run on the 5' RACE reads, TCRdb lists one record per CDR3 protein. This sample has 890,000 or so distinct CDR3 sequences, with 60% to 80% found just once. The source material was blood. These receptor sequences come from a man younger than 40 in good health.

J is TRBJ2-7 and V is TRBV9; D possibly uses TRBD1 or TRBD2 (5 bases each). The CDR3 is 13 amino acids. Trimming cost V 4 bases and J 6 bases, with 14 bases left between them. From germline, CDR1 is SGDLS and CDR2 YYNGEE. The CDR3 protein is CASSPGSRGEQYF. The CDR3 DNA reads TGTGCCAGCAGCCCAGGGAGTCGGGGCGAGCAGTACTTC.

The J gene is TRBJ2-5, the V gene TRBV10-3, with D perhaps matching TRBD2 (6 bases). CDR3 length equals 15 residues. Germline CDR1 is ENHRY and CDR2 is SYGVKD. V dropped 3 bases and J dropped 1 base, with 12 bases sitting between them. As DNA, the CDR3 is TGTGCCATCAGTGACTCGGGACTTTTCCAAGAGACCCAGTACTTC. Its protein product is CAISDSGLFQETQYF.

CDR3 DNA sequence: TGCAGTGCTAGGCGGCGTGGGAGCCTCTACAATGAGCAGTTCTTC. Amino acid sequence: CSARRRGSLYNEQFF. The chain couples TRBV20-1 to TRBJ2-1; the D gene is possibly TRBD2 (5 bases). V was clipped by 3 bases and J by 3 bases, with 15 bases between them. CDR3 length: 15 amino acids. Germline-derived CDR1 and CDR2 are DFQATT and SNEGSKA (reference sequence).

The V and J genes are TRBV6-2 or TRBV6-3 and TRBJ2-3; possibly TRBD1 for D (6 bases). The CDR3 consists of 16 residues. Germline-derived CDR1 and CDR2 are MNHEY and SVGEGT. Trimming left V 0 bases short and J 6 bases short, with 16 bases between. DNA of the CDR3: TGTGCCAGCAGTTACTCGTACGAAGCAGGGGTCGATACGCAGTATTTT. Its translation is CASSYSYEAGVDTQYF.

The chain links TRBV27 to TRBJ2-7, with TRBD2 identical over 9 bases. This CDR3 is 15 amino acids long. After removal of 4 bases from V and 4 bases from J, the junction contained 8 bases not matched to a gene. Germline V CDR1 and CDR2: MNHEY, SMNVEV (reference sequence). The CDR3: CASSYAGGPIYEQYF. CDR3 sequence (DNA): TGTGCCAGCAGTTACGCGGGAGGGCCGATTTACGAGCAGTACTTC.

Comment on this clonotype: A junction boundary mismatches the germline segment, possibly from a read error. The chain joins TRBV28 to TRBJ2-4; 7 bases map to TRBD2. The J call may not be correct, given that the DNA end is closer to TRBJ2-7. Germline V gives CDR1 MDHEN, CDR2 SYDVKM. The CDR3 has 14 residues. The CDR3 sequence is CVSSFRDYTYEQYF. The CDR3 DNA is TGTGTCAGCAGTTTCCGGGACTATACCTACGAGCAGTACTTC.

This clonotype occurred a few times. The CDR3 nucleotides are TGTGCCAGTAGTATACGGGGACTAGCGGGGGCCGCCACAGATACGCAGTATTTT. This encodes CASSIRGLAGAATDTQYF. The chain employs TRBV19 and TRBJ2-3; 14 nucleotides align to TRBD2. The CDR3 extends over 18 amino acids. Per the germline V gene, CDR1 is LNHDA and CDR2 is SQIVND (reference sequence). V shed 2 bases, J shed 2 bases, and the junction held 6 bases outside the gene matches.

V and J are TRBV6-5 and TRBJ2-1; 10 nucleotides align to TRBD2. V lost 0 bases and J lost 2; bases outside the gene matches: 4. Germline V gene sequence: CDR1 MNHEY, CDR2 SVGAGI. The CDR3 covers 17 residues. CDR3 amino acids: CASSYSLAGDAYNEQFF. In nucleotides, the CDR3 is TGTGCCAGCAGTTACTCCCTAGCGGGGGACGCCTACAATGAGCAGTTCTTC.

The chain recombines TRBV2 with TRBJ2-3; 7 bases align to TRBD1. CDR3 length equals 14 residues. V lost 6 bases to trimming and J lost 3 bases; unmatched junction nucleotides: 6. The germline V gene has CDR1 SNHLY and CDR2 FYNNEI. CDR3 residues: CASRKTGLTDTQYF. DNA of the CDR3: TGTGCCAGCAGGAAGACAGGGTTAACAGATACGCAGTATTTT. The full variable domain, rest sourced from reference TRBV2 and TRBJ2-3, is EPEVTQTPSHQVTQMGQEVILRCVPISNHLYFYWYRQILGQKVEFLVSFYNNEISEKSEIFDDQFSVERPDGSNFTLKIRSTKLEDSAMYFCASRKTGLTDTQYFGPGTRLTVL.

A remark on this clonotype: Compared with germline, one end of the junction differs, possibly owing to a read error. This chain links TRBV6-2 or TRBV6-3 with TRBJ2-5, with D possibly TRBD1 on 6 matching bases. In germline, CDR1 is MNHEY, CDR2 SVGEGT. The CDR3 runs 14 residues. The CDR3 reads CASSTQGYQETQYF. CDR3 DNA sequence: TGTGCCAGCAGTACACAGGGCTACCAGGAGACCCAGTACTTC.

The genes are TRBV5-1 and TRBJ2-7, with D perhaps TRBD2 (5 bases). The J call may not be correct, given that the DNA end is closer to TRBJ2-4. Germline CDR1 is SGHRS and CDR2 is YFSETQ. This CDR3 contains 14 residues. CDR3 coding DNA: TGCGCCAGCAGCCCGGACGGACGGGGAAACATTCAGTACTTC. Protein sequence: CASSPDGRGNIQYF.

This chain connects TRBV5-1 to TRBJ2-1, with D maybe TRBD1 (6 bases). The germline gives CDR1 SGHRS, CDR2 YFSETQ. CDR3 length: 15 residues. Trimming shortened V by 4 bases and J by 5 bases, and 16 bases separated the two germline ends. CDR3 region: CASSPNPGQNNEQFF. The CDR3, as DNA: TGCGCCAGCAGCCCAAATCCCGGACAGAACAATGAGCAGTTCTTC.

The chain uses TRBV4-3 and TRBJ2-1, with D tentatively TRBD2 (5 bases). Germline CDR1 reads LGHNA; CDR2 reads YSLEER. This CDR3 contains 17 residues. Trimming shortened V by 0 bases and J by 0 bases, and 12 bases separated the two germline ends. The CDR3 nucleotides are TGCGCCAGCAGCCAAGATCTACGTACTAGCTCCTACAATGAGCAGTTCTTC. Encoded protein: CASSQDLRTSSYNEQFF.

This clonotype was counted a single time. The J gene is TRBJ2-4, the V gene TRBV7-3, with a tentative D call TRBD2 (5 bases). With the DNA end fitting TRBJ2-7 better, the J assignment may be wrong. The CDR3 extends over 11 amino acids. Germline loops: CDR1 SGHTA, CDR2 FQGTGA. CDR3 sequence: CASTAGTEQYF. In nucleotides, the CDR3 is TGTGCCAGCACGGCGGGTACCGAGCAGTACTTC.

J is TRBJ1-1 and V is TRBV4-2, with TRBD1 matching over 8 bases. This CDR3 has 15 amino acids. Trimming cost V 3 bases and J 11 bases; bases outside gene matches: 14. Germline loops: CDR1 LGHNA, CDR2 YNFKEQ. In DNA form, the CDR3 reads TGTGCCAGCAGCCAGACAGGGGTTTTAGGTGGAGAGGCTTTCTTT. Translated, it gives CASSQTGVLGGEAFF.

Many counts were recorded for this clonotype. This chain joins TRBV7-9 and TRBJ1-2; the D is unclear. Germline CDR1 and CDR2: SEHNR and FQNEAQ (reference sequence). The CDR3 runs 15 residues. V gave up 5 bases and J gave up 6 bases, with 19 bases separating them. Here the CDR3 reads CASSTLGGRSDGYTF. The DNA for the CDR3 is TGTGCCAGCAGCACCCTGGGAGGCCGTTCAGATGGCTACACCTTC.

V gene TRBV12-3 or TRBV12-4 combines with J gene TRBJ1-2; D may be TRBD1 (5 bases). The CDR3 consists of 14 residues. V shed 4 bases and J shed 4 bases, with 13 bases lying between them. The CDR3 protein is CASSSFYGGYGYTF. The CDR3, as DNA: TGTGCCAGCAGTTCCTTCTACGGGGGCTATGGCTACACCTTC.

This rearrangement joins TRBV20-1 to TRBJ1-1; D gene unclear. CDR3 length equals 14 residues. The germline CDR1 and CDR2 sequences are DFQATT and SNEGSKA (reference sequence). Deletions cut 0 bases from V and 6 bases from J, with 14 bases between. CDR3 DNA: TGCAGTGCTAGAGATCAGAAGGGAGGCCCTGAAGCTTTCTTT. This codes for CSARDQKGGPEAFF.

This chain joins TRBV7-9 and TRBJ2-2; 7 nucleotides align to TRBD1. Trimming took 5 bases from V and 4 from J; bases not matched to a gene: 10. CDR1 is SEHNR and CDR2 is FQNEAQ in the germline V gene (reference sequence). The CDR3 is made up of 16 amino acids. The CDR3, as DNA: TGTGCCAGCAGCCGGACAGGCTGGGGGACCACCGGGGAGCTGTTTTTT. It translates to CASSRTGWGTTGELFF. Supplemented by reference TRBV7-9 and TRBJ2-2, the full variable domain reads DTGVSQNPRHKITKRGQNVTFRCDPISEHNRLYWYRQTLGQGPEFLTYFQNEAQLEKSRLLSDRFSAERPKGSFSTLEIQRTEQGDSAMYLCASSRTGWGTTGELFFGEGSRLTVL.

The chain carries TRBV20-1 and TRBJ2-1; 10 nucleotides agree with TRBD2. Germline lookup yields CDR1 DFQATT and CDR2 SNEGSKA (reference sequence). V dropped 0 bases and J dropped 4; count of bases not matched to a gene: 6. This CDR3 has 16 amino acids. This CDR3 is CSARDTRTSGYNEQFF. The CDR3, as DNA: TGCAGTGCTAGAGATACCCGGACTAGCGGTTACAATGAGCAGTTCTTC.